This entry lists 21 T cell receptor beta chains sequenced from one sample in a study of control samples from healthy donors and cancer patients. Using immunoSEQ multiplex PCR, the repertoire was profiled, and TCRdb retains in-frame clones only, with some absent. The data show about 140,000 clones, less than 95% seen once. Sequences were obtained from blood. The receptors stem from a man aged 18 to 29 in good health.

The V call is TRBV30, the J call TRBJ1-4; D not certain. V lost 3 bases, J lost 0 bases, and 11 bases lay in between. CDR3 length equals 15 residues. Germline V gives CDR1 GTSNPN, CDR2 SVGIG (reference sequence). Written as DNA, the CDR3 is TGTGCCTGGAGGGACCGCCTTGCAACTAATGAAAAACTGTTTTTT. It is translated as CAWRDRLATNEKLFF.

The rearrangement joins TRBV11-2 to TRBJ2-7, with D possibly being TRBD1 (6 bases). Germline CDR1 SGHAT, CDR2 FQNNGV. Trimming pared 5 bases from V and 4 bases from J, leaving 9 bases between. The CDR3 totals 12 residues. Here the CDR3 reads CASSIQGYEQYF. Written as DNA, the CDR3 is TGTGCCAGCAGCATTCAGGGGTACGAGCAGTACTTC.

This chain connects TRBV19 to TRBJ1-2, with TRBD1 matching over 7 bases. The CDR3 sequence is 16 residues long. Per germline, CDR1 LNHDA and CDR2 SQIVND (reference sequence). V was pared by 0 bases and J by 8 bases, with 12 bases of the junction left unmatched. The DNA of the CDR3 is TGTGCCAGTAGTATAGATCGCAGGGGGAGTTTAGGAGGCTACACCTTC. This translates into CASSIDRRGSLGGYTF.

The chain couples TRBV12-5 to TRBJ2-2, with D unclear. This CDR3 has 13 residues. The germline gives CDR1 LGHNT, CDR2 FRNRAP. V was shortened by 1 base and J by 8 bases, with 8 bases between the two germline ends. This CDR3 is CASGLDQQGELFF. CDR3 in DNA: TGTGCTAGTGGTTTGGACCAGCAAGGGGAGCTGTTTTTT.

This sequence joins TRBV5-3 and TRBJ1-2; D might be TRBD1 (5 bases). TRBV5-3 counts as an open reading frame of uncertain function. The CDR3 has 14 residues. With 0 bases removed from V and 7 bases from J, the gap between germline ends came to 13 bases. The DNA of the CDR3 is TGTGCCAGAAGCTTGGTAGTTATCGGGGGTGGCTACACCTTC. Amino acids: CARSLVVIGGGYTF.

The rearrangement links TRBV14 to TRBJ2-7; D possibly uses TRBD1 or TRBD2 (6 bases each). CDR3 size: 20 residues. Germline-derived CDR1 and CDR2 are SGHDN and FVKESK. Trimming took 1 base from V and 4 from J, leaving 29 bases between them. The CDR3 DNA reads TGTGCCAGCAGCCAAGGGATCAGCAGGGGCGGCGGGGCATCTTTTTACGAGCAGTACTTC. Translated: CASSQGISRGGGASFYEQYF.

The V gene is TRBV6-5, the J gene TRBJ1-1, with unresolved D. V lost 0 bases and J 1 base, leaving 6 bases between the germline ends. CDR1 is MNHEY, CDR2 SVGAGI, per germline. The CDR3 totals 14 residues. As DNA, the CDR3 is TGTGCCAGCAGTTACTCGGCTGCGAACACTGAAGCTTTCTTT. It translates to CASSYSAANTEAFF.

The genes are TRBV19 and TRBJ2-7, with D maybe TRBD1 (5 bases). The CDR3 covers 13 residues. V lost 4 bases and J lost 10, with 17 bases in between. CDR1 is LNHDA, CDR2 SQIVND, per germline (reference sequence). DNA for the CDR3: TGTGCCAGTAGTACCCATCCACAGGCATCACAGTACTTC. Its translation is CASSTHPQASQYF.

This clone was observed many times. The gene calls are TRBV7-3 and TRBJ2-7; possible D gene TRBD2, 5 bases. V was clipped by 5 bases and J by 5 bases, with 13 bases between them. Germline assignment: CDR1 SGHTA and CDR2 FQGTGA. The CDR3 is 13 residues long. For the CDR3, the DNA is TGTGCCAGCAGCAAAGGGCCCGGGAACGAGCAGTACTTC. It yields the protein CASSKGPGNEQYF.

The genes are TRBV7-2 and TRBJ2-1; 12 bases are shared with TRBD2. Germline V gives CDR1 SGHTA, CDR2 FQGNSA. Trimming at V came to 4 bases and at J to 5 bases, leaving 9 bases not matched to a gene. The CDR3 spans 17 residues. The CDR3 DNA follows: TGTGCCAGCAGCTCCCCCCTTACTAGCGGGGGGCACAATGAGCAGTTCTTC. Amino acids: CASSSPLTSGGHNEQFF.

V is TRBV3-1 (or the pseudogene TRBV3-2) and J is TRBJ1-2; TRBD1 is a possible D gene (6 bases). The CDR3 loop spans 14 amino acids. V dropped 3 bases and J dropped 6 bases, with 14 bases sitting between them. Germline V lookup: CDR1 LGHDT, CDR2 YNNKEL (reference sequence). The CDR3 region has the DNA TGTGCCAGCAGCCATATCGACAGGCCAAATGGCTACACCTTC. It translates to CASSHIDRPNGYTF.

This chain connects TRBV19 to TRBJ1-1; TRBD1 might be the D (5 bases). This CDR3 region has 14 residues. V lost 5 bases to trimming and J lost 1 base, with 11 bases between them. Germline V lookup: CDR1 LNHDA, CDR2 SQIVND (reference sequence). The CDR3 region is CASSQDQGNTEAFF. CDR3 coding DNA: TGTGCCAGTAGTCAGGACCAGGGGAACACTGAAGCTTTCTTT.

The V call is TRBV6-5, the J call TRBJ2-1; D is unresolved. The CDR3 is 14 amino acids. Germline values: CDR1 MNHEY, CDR2 SVGAGI. V was trimmed by 0 bases and J by 6 bases, leaving 9 bases between them. As DNA, the CDR3 is TGTGCCAGCAGTTACTCGTGGGAAGTCAATGAGCAGTTCTTC. As protein: CASSYSWEVNEQFF.

V gene TRBV2 combines with J gene TRBJ2-7, with a weak D call TRBD2 (7 bases). The CDR3 sequence is 15 residues long. CDR1 SNHLY and CDR2 FYNNEI come from the germline V gene. The V end was cut by 2 bases, the J end by 2 bases, with 13 bases between. CDR3 region: CASSERRGGPYEQYF. As DNA, the CDR3 is TGTGCCAGCAGTGAACGTAGGGGGGGGCCCTACGAGCAGTACTTC.

DNA for the CDR3: TGTGCCTGGAGTGTACGGGAAACAGGGGCTAAATCGGCGTGCAATCAGCCCCAGCATTTT. It specifies CAWSVRETGAKSACNQPQHF. The rearrangement uses TRBV30 and TRBJ1-5, with TRBD1 identical over 7 bases. This CDR3 contains 20 residues. The V segment lost 0 bases and the J segment 2 bases; nucleotides outside the gene matches: 19. Germline V gene lookup returns CDR1 GTSNPN and CDR2 SVGIG (reference sequence).

This clone was recorded a few times. This chain connects TRBV6-6 to TRBJ1-1; D is uncertain. V was clipped by 2 bases and J by 4 bases, with 5 bases between them. The CDR3 totals 12 residues. Germline CDR1 and CDR2: MNHNY and SVGAGI (reference sequence). CDR3 sequence reads: CASSYTSTEAFF. The CDR3 DNA reads as TGTGCCAGCAGTTACACGAGCACTGAAGCTTTCTTT.

The chain joins TRBV6-5 to TRBJ1-1; D is undetermined. V was clipped by 2 bases and J by 1 base, with 8 bases between them. The CDR3 is 14 residues long. CDR1 is MNHEY and CDR2 is SVGAGI in the germline V gene. CDR3 coding DNA: TGTGCCAGCAGTTACGGGATAGGGAACACTGAAGCTTTCTTT. Amino acid sequence: CASSYGIGNTEAFF.

The rearrangement joins TRBV7-9 to TRBJ2-7; perhaps TRBD1 as D (5 bases). V shed 4 bases and J shed 7 bases, with 17 bases lying between them. The CDR3 length is 14 residues. In germline, CDR1 is SEHNR, CDR2 FQNEAQ (reference sequence). The CDR3 here is CASSWHDRPVEQYF. Written as DNA, the CDR3 is TGTGCCAGCAGCTGGCACGACAGACCAGTGGAGCAGTACTTC.

The chain carries TRBV5-1 and TRBJ2-3; 16 bases align to TRBD2. The germline gives CDR1 SGHRS, CDR2 YFSETQ. The CDR3 spans 20 residues. J gave up 0 bases and V 4 bases, and 11 bases lay outside the gene matches. The CDR3 protein is CASSVGTSGGVTPSTDTQYF. In nucleotides, the CDR3 is TGCGCCAGCAGCGTGGGGACTAGCGGGGGGGTAACCCCTAGCACAGATACGCAGTATTTT. The variable domain in full, with the rest retrieved from reference TRBV5-1 and TRBJ2-3, is KAGVTQTPRYLIKTRGQQVTLSCSPISGHRSVSWYQQTPGQGLQFLFEYFSETQRNKGNFPGRFSGRQFSNSRSEMNVSTLELGDSALYLCASSVGTSGGVTPSTDTQYFGPGTRLTVL.

This clone is a singleton in its sample. This chain connects TRBV30 to TRBJ2-4, with 13 positions matching TRBD2. Trimming removed 2 bases from V and 8 bases from J; junction bases left unmatched: 6. CDR3 length equals 15 residues. CDR1 and CDR2 (germline): GTSNPN, SVGIG (reference sequence). The CDR3 nucleotides are TGTGCCTGGAGTCGACTAGCGGGGGGAGTCGACATTCAGTACTTC. This codes for CAWSRLAGGVDIQYF.

This clone came up a few times. This sequence joins TRBV7-9 and TRBJ2-3; D unclear. Germline CDR1 is SEHNR and CDR2 is FQNEAQ (reference sequence). The CDR3 runs 11 residues. Trimming cost V 5 bases and J 10 bases, with 10 bases left between them. Written as DNA, the CDR3 is TGTGCCAGCAGCCAAGAGATTCCGCAGTATTTT. Protein: CASSQEIPQYF. The complete variable domain, with remaining parts taken from reference TRBV7-9 and TRBJ2-3, reads DTGVSQNPRHKITKRGQNVTFRCDPISEHNRLYWYRQTLGQGPEFLTYFQNEAQLEKSRLLSDRFSAERPKGSFSTLEIQRTEQGDSAMYLCASSQEIPQYFGPGTRLTVL.